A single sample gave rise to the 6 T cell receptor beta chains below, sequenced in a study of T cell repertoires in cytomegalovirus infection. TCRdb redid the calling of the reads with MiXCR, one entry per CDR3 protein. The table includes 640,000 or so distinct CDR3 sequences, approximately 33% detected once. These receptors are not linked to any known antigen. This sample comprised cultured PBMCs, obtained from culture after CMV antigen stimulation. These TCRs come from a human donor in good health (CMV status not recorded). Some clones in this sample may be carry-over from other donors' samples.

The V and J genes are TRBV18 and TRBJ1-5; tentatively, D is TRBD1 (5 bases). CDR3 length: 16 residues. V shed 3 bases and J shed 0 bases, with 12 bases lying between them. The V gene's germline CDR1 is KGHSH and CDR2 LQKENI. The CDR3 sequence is CASSPAGPYSNQPQHF. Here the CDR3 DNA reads TGTGCCAGCTCACCGGCAGGGCCTTATAGCAATCAGCCCCAGCATTTT.

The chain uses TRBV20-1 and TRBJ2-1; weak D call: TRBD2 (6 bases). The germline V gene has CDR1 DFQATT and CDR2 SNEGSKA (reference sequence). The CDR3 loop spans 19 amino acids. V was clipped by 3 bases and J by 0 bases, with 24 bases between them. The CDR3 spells CSARALAPGRQPSYNEQFF. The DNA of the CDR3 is TGCAGTGCTAGGGCACTAGCTCCTGGGCGACAGCCCTCCTACAATGAGCAGTTCTTC.

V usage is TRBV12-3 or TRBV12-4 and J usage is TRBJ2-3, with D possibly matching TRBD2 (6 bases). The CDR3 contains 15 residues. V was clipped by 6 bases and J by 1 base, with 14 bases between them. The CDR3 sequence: CASSPSVTGTDTQYF. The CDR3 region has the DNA TGTGCCAGCAGCCCTAGCGTTACGGGCACAGATACGCAGTATTTT.

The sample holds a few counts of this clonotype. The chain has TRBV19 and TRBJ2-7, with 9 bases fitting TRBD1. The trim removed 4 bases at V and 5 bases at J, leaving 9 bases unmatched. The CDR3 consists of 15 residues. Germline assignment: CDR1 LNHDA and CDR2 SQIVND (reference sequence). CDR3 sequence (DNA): TGTGCCAGTAGTAGCTGGGGACAGGGATTCAACGAGCAGTACTTC. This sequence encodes CASSSWGQGFNEQYF.

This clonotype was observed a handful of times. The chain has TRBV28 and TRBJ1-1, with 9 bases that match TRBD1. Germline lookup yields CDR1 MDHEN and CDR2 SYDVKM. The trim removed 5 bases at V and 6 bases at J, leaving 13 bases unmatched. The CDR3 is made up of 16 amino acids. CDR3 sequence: CASSPGQGMTFAEAFF. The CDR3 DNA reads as TGTGCCAGCAGTCCAGGACAGGGGATGACTTTTGCTGAAGCTTTCTTT.

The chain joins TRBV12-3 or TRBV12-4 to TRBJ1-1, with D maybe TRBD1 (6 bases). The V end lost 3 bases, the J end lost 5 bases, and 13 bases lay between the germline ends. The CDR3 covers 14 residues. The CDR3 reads CASSLVGGRTEAFF. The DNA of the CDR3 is TGTGCCAGCAGTTTGGTTGGGGGGCGGACTGAAGCTTTCTTT.